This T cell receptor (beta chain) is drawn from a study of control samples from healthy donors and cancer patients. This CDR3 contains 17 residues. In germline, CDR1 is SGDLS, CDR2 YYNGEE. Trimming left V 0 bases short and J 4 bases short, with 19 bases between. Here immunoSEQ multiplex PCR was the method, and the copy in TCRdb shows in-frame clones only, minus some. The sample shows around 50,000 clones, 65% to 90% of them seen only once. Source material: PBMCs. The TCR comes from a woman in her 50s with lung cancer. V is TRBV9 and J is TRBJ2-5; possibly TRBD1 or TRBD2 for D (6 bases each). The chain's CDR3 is CASSVGGSGGPSETQYF. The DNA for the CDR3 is TGTGCCAGCAGCGTAGGAGGGAGTGGGGGGCCATCAGAGACCCAGTACTTC.